The rows below give T cell receptor beta chains drawn from one sample of a study of cytomegalovirus exposure and HLA in healthy donors. Assay used: immunoSEQ multiplex PCR; TCRdb lists only in-frame clones, some missing. Of 110,000 or so clones listed, over 70% are singletons. Sample: PBMCs. Every receptor here comes from a woman between 40 and 50 years old in good health and CMV-seropositive. Each CDR3 is given with its conserved first and last residue.

V gene	J gene	CDR3 protein
TRBV9	TRBJ2-1	CASQAAAYNEQFF
TRBV19	TRBJ2-2	CASRDLARANTGELFF
TRBV6-1	TRBJ2-1	CASISTRAWNEQFF
TRBV7-3	TRBJ2-3	CASSFRQGHTDTQYF
TRBV27	TRBJ1-1	CASSLSEYTEAFF
TRBV7-2	TRBJ1-2	CASSLALQDRVYGYTF
TRBV2	TRBJ2-7	CASGRQTYEQYF
TRBV7-9	TRBJ2-1	CASSGTDRVLVHEQFF
TRBV18	TRBJ2-1	CASSNQGQMDEQFF
TRBV15	TRBJ2-3	CATSRGNRGSTDTQYF
TRBV6-7	TRBJ2-7	CALRGVEQYF
TRBV5-1	TRBJ2-2	CASSLVHRANGELFF